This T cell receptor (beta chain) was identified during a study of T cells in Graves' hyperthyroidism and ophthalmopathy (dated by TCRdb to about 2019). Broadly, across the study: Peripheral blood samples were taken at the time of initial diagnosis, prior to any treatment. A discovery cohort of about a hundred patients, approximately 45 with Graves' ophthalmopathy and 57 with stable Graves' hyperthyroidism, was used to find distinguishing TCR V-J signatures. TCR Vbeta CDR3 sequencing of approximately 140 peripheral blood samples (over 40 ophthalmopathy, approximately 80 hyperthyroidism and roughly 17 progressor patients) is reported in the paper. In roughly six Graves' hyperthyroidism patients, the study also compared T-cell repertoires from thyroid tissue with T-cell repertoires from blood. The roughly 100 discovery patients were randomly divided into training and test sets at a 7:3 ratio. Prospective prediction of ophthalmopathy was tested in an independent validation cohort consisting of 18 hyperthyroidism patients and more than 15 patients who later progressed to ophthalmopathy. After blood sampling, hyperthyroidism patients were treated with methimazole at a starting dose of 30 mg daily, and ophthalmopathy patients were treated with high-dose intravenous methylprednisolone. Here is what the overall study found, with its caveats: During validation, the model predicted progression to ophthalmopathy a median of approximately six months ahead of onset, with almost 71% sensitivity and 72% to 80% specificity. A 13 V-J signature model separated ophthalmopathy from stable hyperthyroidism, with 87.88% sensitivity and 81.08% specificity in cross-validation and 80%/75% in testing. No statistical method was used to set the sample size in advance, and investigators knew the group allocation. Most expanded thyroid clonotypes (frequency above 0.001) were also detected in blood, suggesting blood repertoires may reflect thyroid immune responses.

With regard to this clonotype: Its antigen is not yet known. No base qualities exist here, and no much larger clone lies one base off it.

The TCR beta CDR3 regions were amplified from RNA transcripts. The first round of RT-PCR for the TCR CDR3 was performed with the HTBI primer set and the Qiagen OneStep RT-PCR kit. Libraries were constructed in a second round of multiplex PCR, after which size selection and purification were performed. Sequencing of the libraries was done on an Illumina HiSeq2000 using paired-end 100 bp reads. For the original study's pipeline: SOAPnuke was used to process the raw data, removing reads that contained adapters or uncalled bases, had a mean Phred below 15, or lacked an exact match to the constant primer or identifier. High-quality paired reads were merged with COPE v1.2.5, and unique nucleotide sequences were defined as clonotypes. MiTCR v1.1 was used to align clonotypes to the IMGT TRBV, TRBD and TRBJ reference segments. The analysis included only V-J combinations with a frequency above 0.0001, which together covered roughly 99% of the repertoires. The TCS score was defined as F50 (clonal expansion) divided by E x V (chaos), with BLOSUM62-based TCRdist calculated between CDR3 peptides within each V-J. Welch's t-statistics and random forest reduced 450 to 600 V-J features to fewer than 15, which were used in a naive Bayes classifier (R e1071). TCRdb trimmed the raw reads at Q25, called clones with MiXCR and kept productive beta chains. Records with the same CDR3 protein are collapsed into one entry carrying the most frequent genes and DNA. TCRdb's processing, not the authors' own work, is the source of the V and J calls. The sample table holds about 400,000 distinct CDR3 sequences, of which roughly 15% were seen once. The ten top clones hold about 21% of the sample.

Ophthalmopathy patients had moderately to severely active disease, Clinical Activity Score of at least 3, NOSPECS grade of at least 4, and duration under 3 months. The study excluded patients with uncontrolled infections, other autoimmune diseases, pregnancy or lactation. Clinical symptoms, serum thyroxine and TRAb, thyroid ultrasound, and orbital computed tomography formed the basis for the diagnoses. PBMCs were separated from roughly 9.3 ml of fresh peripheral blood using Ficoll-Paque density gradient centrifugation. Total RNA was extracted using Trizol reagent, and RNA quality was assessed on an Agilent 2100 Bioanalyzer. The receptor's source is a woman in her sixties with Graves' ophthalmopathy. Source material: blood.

DNA sequence: TGTGCCAGCAGCTCCGGGACTAGCGGGGGGTCCGTCCAAGAGACCCAGTACTTC. Its translation is CASSSGTSGGSVQETQYF. This sequence uses TRBV7-9 and TRBJ2-5, with TRBD2 identical over 15 junction bases. The CDR3 contains 18 residues, cysteine and phenylalanine counted. The CDR3 DNA has 54 bases and is translated from base 1. V trim: 4 bases; J trim: 1 base; unmatched bases: 7. Looking up the germline V gene (reference sequence) yields CDR1 SEHNR and CDR2 FQNEAQ.